Presented here are 9 T cell receptor beta chains from one specimen sequenced in a study of blood T cell repertoires in COVID-19 (dated by TCRdb to the early 2020s). Libraries were built with the immunoSEQ multiplex PCR assay. In TCRdb, the immuneACCESS table is reduced to in-frame sequences with V and J assigned. These tables do not hold every clone; where another copy was compared, an unresolved V gene accounts for under half, and the others remain unexplained. A total of approximately 150,000 clones appear in this sample, around 77% of them only once. The ten most abundant clones make up 7% to 9% of the sample. The specimen sequenced was peripheral blood. These TCRs come from a man aged 50-60 years with active or convalescent COVID-19.

The V gene is TRBV3-1 (or the pseudogene TRBV3-2), the J gene TRBJ1-4, with TRBD1 matching over 7 bases. The ends lost 3 bases at V and 7 bases at J; junction bases unmatched: 8. This CDR3 region has 15 residues. In germline, CDR1 is LGHDT, CDR2 YNNKEL (reference sequence). Here the CDR3 reads CASSHRQGGAEKLFF. In DNA, the CDR3 is TGTGCCAGCAGCCACAGACAGGGTGGGGCTGAAAAACTGTTTTTT.

This clone was found once. J is TRBJ1-2 and V is TRBV11-2; D not certain. Germline assignment: CDR1 SGHAT and CDR2 FQNNGV. This CDR3 is built from 13 residues. V was trimmed by 1 base and J by 4 bases, leaving 7 bases between them. The CDR3 sequence: CASSLGQSYGYTF. The CDR3 DNA reads as TGTGCCAGCAGCTTAGGGCAGTCCTATGGCTACACCTTC.

V and J are TRBV14 and TRBJ2-7; possible D gene TRBD2, 5 bases. CDR3 size: 14 residues. Germline lookup yields CDR1 SGHDN and CDR2 FVKESK. V was trimmed by 4 bases and J by 2 bases, leaving 12 bases between them. CDR3 nucleotides: TGTGCCAGCAGCCGCCTACTCGGGACCTACGAGCAGTACTTC. Its translation is CASSRLLGTYEQYF.

The chain recombines TRBV5-1 with TRBJ1-1, with D perhaps matching TRBD1 (5 bases). The CDR3 totals 16 residues. The V gene lost 0 bases and the J gene lost 1 base, with 13 bases spanning the gap. Germline V gives CDR1 SGHRS, CDR2 YFSETQ. CDR3 DNA: TGCGCCAGCAGCTTGGGACAGACATCTTCGAACACTGAAGCTTTCTTT. Its translation: CASSLGQTSSNTEAFF.

As for this clone: Different DNA sequences within this sample yield the same CDR3. The CDR3 nucleotides read TGTGCCAGCAGCTCAAGGGTAGCGGGAGGGCCAACAGATACGCAGTATTTT. Encoded protein: CASSSRVAGGPTDTQYF. The chain has TRBV7-3 and TRBJ2-3; 11 bases agree with TRBD2. The V gene's germline CDR1 is SGHTA and CDR2 FQGTGA. The ends lost 4 bases at V and 3 bases at J; junction bases unmatched: 9. This CDR3 has 17 amino acids.

This chain connects TRBV28 to TRBJ2-3; D is perhaps TRBD2 (6 bases). Germline V gene lookup returns CDR1 MDHEN and CDR2 SYDVKM. V lost 3 bases and J lost 2, with 30 bases in between. The length of the CDR3 is 21 residues. Here the CDR3 DNA reads TGTGCCAGCAGTTTTCTCCTTCTCACCCTTGTGGAGGGGACGAACACAGATACGCAGTATTTT. Encoded protein: CASSFLLLTLVEGTNTDTQYF.

A single count supports this clone. This chain joins TRBV24-1 and TRBJ2-3, with D perhaps matching TRBD2 (5 bases). Trimming stripped 2 bases from V and 4 bases from J, with 12 bases between. The CDR3 contains 15 residues. Germline CDR1 and CDR2: KGHDR and SFDVKD. CDR3 bases: TGTGCCACCAGTGATTACGGGGTAGGTCCAGATACGCAGTATTTT. Its translation is CATSDYGVGPDTQYF.

The rearrangement joins TRBV20-1 to TRBJ2-5; tentatively, D is TRBD2 (5 bases). V lost 2 bases and J lost 9, with 10 bases in between. The germline CDR1 and CDR2 sequences are DFQATT and SNEGSKA (reference sequence). The length of the CDR3 is 11 residues. The CDR3 region is CSARTVEAQYF. DNA for the CDR3: TGCAGTGCTAGAACTGTGGAGGCCCAGTACTTC.

This sequence joins TRBV7-2 and TRBJ1-3, with TRBD1 identical over 7 bases. The CDR3 length is 14 residues. In germline, CDR1 is SGHTA, CDR2 FQGNSA. Trimming at V came to 3 bases and at J to 5 bases, leaving 4 bases not matched to a gene. The DNA of the CDR3 is TGTGCCAGCAGCTTTACAGGGGTTAGAAACACCATATATTTT. Translation: CASSFTGVRNTIYF.